A selection of T cell receptor beta chains follows, all from one sample in a study of human T cells and chemical hapten exposure. One entry per CDR3 protein results from TCRdb running MiXCR on the RACE reads. The sample yields 280,000 or so distinct CDR3 sequences, roughly 8% seen once. The specimen comprised whole blood, sampled in connection with sensitization to the hapten diphenylcyclopropenone (DPC). The receptors stem from a young man with alopecia areata. Some clones in this sample may be carry-over from other donors' samples. CDR3s include the opening cysteine and the closing phenylalanine or tryptophan. Fields, in order: D gene, J gene, V gene, CDR3 protein. A D gene is named only where the DNA matches it firmly.

NA | TRBJ2-1 | TRBV20-1 | CSASWYRSYNEQFF
TRBD1 | TRBJ2-3 | TRBV6-5 | CASSYKGAGTDTQYF
NA | TRBJ1-3 | TRBV7-9 | CASSFIRGATSGNTIYF
TRBD1 | TRBJ2-1 | TRBV6-2/TRBV6-3 | CASSRLTGVGERNEQFF
TRBD1 | TRBJ2-5 | TRBV3-1 | CASSAQGMGVGETQYF
NA | TRBJ1-2 | TRBV4-1 | CASRGLANYGYTF
NA | TRBJ1-3 | TRBV9 | CASSVELSRAGRRNTIYF
NA | TRBJ2-1 | TRBV20-1 | CSARGTINEQFF
NA | TRBJ2-5 | TRBV29-1 | CSVVQNFQETQYF
NA | TRBJ1-1 | TRBV4-1 | CASSQARHNTEAFF
NA | TRBJ2-4 | TRBV6-4 | CASSDRALAKNIQYF
TRBD1 | TRBJ2-2 | TRBV24-1 | CATSQGAPDTGELFF
TRBD1 | TRBJ1-4 | TRBV10-3 | CAISEPRTGGNEKLFF
NA | TRBJ2-7 | TRBV5-1 | CASSLAGGTIYEQYF
TRBD1 | TRBJ1-2 | TRBV6-5 | CASRLTDRGHGYTF
NA | TRBJ1-4 | TRBV12-3/TRBV12-4 | CASSLSSAEKLFF
NA | TRBJ2-5 | TRBV12-3/TRBV12-4 | CASSPMNQETQYF
NA | TRBJ2-3 | TRBV6-1 | CASSYGGLGDTQYF
TRBD1 | TRBJ1-1 | TRBV7-6 | CASSLGTGGLNTEAFF
TRBD1 | TRBJ2-3 | TRBV10-3 | CATSGQGSYTQYF
TRBD1 | TRBJ1-4 | TRBV9 | CASSGGTGSRKLFF
TRBD1 | TRBJ1-1 | TRBV3-1 | CASSSHWDRGSTEAFF
NA | TRBJ2-3 | TRBV29-1 | CSVVDYPSTDTQYF
TRBD2 | TRBJ2-3 | TRBV5-1 | CASSWSGGSTDTQYF
TRBD2 | TRBJ2-1 | TRBV20-1 | CSARDRLAGGPFEQFF
NA | TRBJ2-1 | TRBV5-1 | CASSPPGGYNEQFF
NA | TRBJ1-1 | TRBV10-1 | CASSESNRGTEAFF
TRBD1 | TRBJ1-6 | TRBV6-6 | CASTPRTGGARAPLHF
NA | TRBJ2-3 | TRBV6-5 | CASSYRGGTDTQYF
NA | TRBJ1-2 | TRBV29-1 | CSVQGPAGYGYTF
NA | TRBJ2-5 | TRBV3-1 | CASSQEPDGTQYF
NA | TRBJ2-2 | TRBV6-1 | CASSERIELFF
TRBD1 | TRBJ2-5 | TRBV20-1 | CSARDLRGRETQYF
NA | TRBJ1-1 | TRBV7-3 | CASSLQGRENTEAFF
TRBD1 | TRBJ1-2 | TRBV25-1 | CASSAPGQAYGYTF
NA | TRBJ1-2 | TRBV5-1 | CASSSWGAYLPGYGYTF
NA | TRBJ1-2 | TRBV27 | CASSMGPSYGYTF
TRBD2 | TRBJ2-5 | TRBV6-6 | CASSPFRTSGGVETQYF
TRBD1 | TRBJ1-6 | TRBV15 | CATSRGVGQGNSPLHF
NA | TRBJ1-3 | TRBV4-3 | CASSQEAGFTSSGNTIYF
TRBD1 | TRBJ2-7 | TRBV5-1 | CASSLDRAPSSYEQYF